This T cell receptor beta chain came from a study of beta chain features in type 1 diabetes. Cell sorting via CD45RO/CCR7/CD25/CD127/CD95/CD27 was performed to obtain CD4+ naive, central memory, regulatory and stem cell-like memory cells. Findings and limits, study-wide: Moderately but significantly shorter TCRB CDR3s were found in Type 1 diabetes patients in all four CD4+ subsets.

Since all of the isolated RNA was reverse transcribed, expressed TCRB transcripts were what got sequenced. Measured with immunoSEQ multiplex PCR; TCRdb has only the in-frame clones, and not every one. Of 150,000 to 190,000 clones in the sample, 10% are singletons; the top ten hold roughly 0.5%. Germline lookup yields CDR1 MDHEN and CDR2 SYDVKM. Deletions cut 8 bases from V and 5 bases from J, with 13 bases between. The CDR3 is 12 amino acids. This clone turned up a few times. Its target is unknown. V and J are TRBV28 and TRBJ2-7, with a possible D match to TRBD2 (5 bases). The receptor was derived from a man aged 25-45 years with type 1 diabetes. Sequences were obtained from central memory CD4+ T cells from blood. CDR3 coding DNA: TGTGCCAGCGGTCTCGAGGGTGACGAGCAGTACTTC. Its translation: CASGLEGDEQYF.